This T cell receptor (beta chain) was sequenced during a study of breast tumors, draining lymph nodes, adjacent tissues. Study-wide results and caveats: Tumor repertoires ranked between lymph nodes and nontumor tissue in diversity, with V and J gene preferences.

Samples came from axillary lymph nodes draining the breast cancer. This clonotype was seen ten or more times. Its cognate antigen is unknown. Using its own MiXCR run on the multiplex PCR reads, TCRdb lists one record per CDR3 protein. The repertoire holds 200,000 to 250,000 distinct CDR3 sequences, less than 40% seen once, with approximately 3.3% in the top ten. The TCR comes from a female donor with breast cancer. Some clones in this sample may be carry-over from other donors' samples. Sequenced: axillary lymph node tissue.

The CDR3 sequence: CASSPPLDYYGYTF. The CDR3 region has the DNA TGTGCCAGCAGCCCGCCGTTAGATTACTATGGCTACACCTTC. The chain uses TRBV7-2 and TRBJ1-2; no clear D gene. With 5 bases removed from V and 3 bases from J, the gap between germline ends came to 13 bases. CDR3 length: 14 residues. Germline CDR1 and CDR2: SGHTA and FQGNSA.